This is a list of T cell receptor beta chains from one sample in a study of T cell repertoires in cytomegalovirus infection. TCRdb ran MiXCR on the reads and lists one entry per CDR3 protein. The sample includes about 320,000 distinct CDR3 sequences, over 7.5% seen only once; the top ten take approximately 4.5%. Sequencing used PBMCs. Receptors were obtained from a human donor in good health (CMV status not recorded). Some clones in this sample may be carry-over from other donors' samples. The CDR3 runs from the conserved cysteine through the conserved F or W. A D gene is named only where the DNA matches it firmly. Clone size is stated in some rows and not others, as once, few, many or a class when expanded.

-	18	TRBV9	TRBJ2-1	few	TGTGCCAGCAGCCCCCAGAGCGGATCCACCAGCTCCTACAATGAGCAGTTCTTC	CASSPQSGSTSSYNEQFF
-	16	TRBV5-7	TRBJ2-7	-	TGTGCCAGCAGACCCCTGTCAGGGCCGATCTCCTACGAGCAGTACTTC	CASRPLSGPISYEQYF
-	13	TRBV2	TRBJ1-2	few	TGTGCCAGCAGCCCAAACCGGGACACGTTCTACACCTTC	CASSPNRDTFYTF
-	15	TRBV7-9	TRBJ1-3	many	TGTGCCAGCAGCTTAGAATCCACAGGGAGAAACACCATATATTTT	CASSLESTGRNTIYF
TRBD1	14	TRBV11-2	TRBJ2-7	many	TGTGCCAGCAGGAAACCGGGACAGATCTACGAGCAGTACTTC	CASRKPGQIYEQYF
-	12	TRBV6-2/TRBV6-3	TRBJ1-1	many	TGTGCCAGCAGTTACCCCGAGAGGGGGGCTTTCTTT	CASSYPERGAFF
-	13	TRBV18	TRBJ2-5	few	TGTGCCACGAAAACCAGAGGGGAAGAGACCCAGTACTTC	CATKTRGEETQYF
-	11	TRBV7-2	TRBJ1-1	many	TGTGCCAGCAGCTCCCACGCTGAAGCTTTCTTT	CASSSHAEAFF
TRBD2	15	TRBV2	TRBJ2-1	many	TGTGCCAGCAGCGGGAGGGAAAGCTCCTACAATGAGCAGTTCTTC	CASSGRESSYNEQFF
-	14	TRBV13	TRBJ1-5	few	TGTGCCAGCAGCTTAAAGGGCTACAATCAGCCCCAGCATTTT	CASSLKGYNQPQHF
-	15	TRBV3-1	TRBJ2-7	few	TGTGCCAGCAGCCTGAGAATGCGGTACTTTTACGAGCAGTACTTC	CASSLRMRYFYEQYF
TRBD2	15	TRBV7-2	TRBJ2-1	many	TGTGCCAGCAGGATAGCGGGGGGAGCGGTGGATGAGCAGTTCTTC	CASRIAGGAVDEQFF
TRBD1	14	TRBV6-5	TRBJ2-5	-	TGTGCCAGCAGCCCGGGACAGGCTCAAGGAACCCAGTACTTC	CASSPGQAQGTQYF
-	16	TRBV7-2	TRBJ1-6	many	TGTGCCAGCAGCTCCGGAGGGACCATCTATAATTCACCCCTCCACTTT	CASSSGGTIYNSPLHF
TRBD2	14	TRBV7-2	TRBJ2-7	many	TGTGCCAGCAGCCCGGGACTAGCCCAGTACGAGCAGTACTTC	CASSPGLAQYEQYF
-	12	TRBV12-5	TRBJ2-7	-	TGTGCTAGTGGGCTGACAGCGTACGAGCAGTACTTC	CASGLTAYEQYF
-	13	TRBV7-2	TRBJ1-2	-	TGTGCCAGCACCCTGGGGGGGCGCGGTGGCTACACCTTC	CASTLGGRGGYTF
TRBD2	13	TRBV12-3/TRBV12-4	TRBJ2-7	-	TGTGCCAGCAGTTACGATGGGGGGGACGAGCAGTACTTC	CASSYDGGDEQYF
-	15	TRBV4-1	TRBJ1-6	many	TGCGCCAGCAGCCGGGAGGGGACGGCGAATTCACCCCTCCACTTT	CASSREGTANSPLHF
-	15	TRBV12-3/TRBV12-4	TRBJ2-1	-	TGTGCCAGCAGTTTCTCTCCCTACAGTTCCAATGAGCAGTTCTTC	CASSFSPYSSNEQFF
TRBD1	14	TRBV27	TRBJ1-3	few	TGTGCCAGCAGTTTGACAGGGGACGGAAACACCATATATTTT	CASSLTGDGNTIYF
-	14	TRBV7-6	TRBJ2-2	many	TGTGCCAGCAGCCAGACCTGGAACACCGGGGAGCTGTTTTTT	CASSQTWNTGELFF
TRBD1	16	TRBV7-9	TRBJ2-5	-	TGTGCCAGCAACACCCGACGGGCAGGGGGACAAGAGACCCAGTACTTC	CASNTRRAGGQETQYF
TRBD1	15	TRBV11-3	TRBJ2-2	few	TGTGCCAGCAGCCGAACAGGGGCGGTCACCGGGGAGCTGTTTTTT	CASSRTGAVTGELFF
TRBD1	14	TRBV2	TRBJ1-2	few	TGTGCCAGCAGGGAGACAGGGGAGACTTATGGCTACACCTTC	CASRETGETYGYTF
-	14	TRBV7-2	TRBJ1-1	many	TGTGCCAGCAGCTTAGGAGGAATAGGCACTGAAGCTTTCTTT	CASSLGGIGTEAFF
-	16	TRBV7-2	TRBJ1-3	many	TGTGCCAGCAGCTTAGCGGGGGCGAGTCCTGGAAACACCATATATTTT	CASSLAGASPGNTIYF
TRBD1	14	TRBV20-1	TRBJ1-4	-	TGCAGTGCTCCCGGGGACAGTTCCAGCGAGAAACTGTTTTTT	CSAPGDSSSEKLFF
-	12	TRBV7-2	TRBJ2-5	many	TGTGCCAGCAGCTGGAACTGGGAGACCCAGTACTTC	CASSWNWETQYF
TRBD1	14	TRBV11-1	TRBJ2-5	many	TGTGCCAGCAGCTACCGACAGGGGCGGGAGACCCAGTACTTC	CASSYRQGRETQYF
-	16	TRBV7-2	TRBJ2-3	many	TGTGCCAGCAGCTTATCCTCTATGTACGTCTCGGATACGCAGTATTTT	CASSLSSMYVSDTQYF
TRBD1	16	TRBV5-1	TRBJ2-7	few	TGCGCCAGCAGAACTAGTCCCGGGACAGGGGGCGCTTGGCAGTACTTC	CASRTSPGTGGAWQYF
TRBD2	16	TRBV6-2/TRBV6-3	TRBJ2-1	-	TGTGCCAGCGGGGCGCCGGCGGGGGGGCAGGGCAATGAGCAGTTCTTC	CASGAPAGGQGNEQFF
-	14	TRBV12-3/TRBV12-4	TRBJ2-5	many	TGTGCCAGCAGTTTGAGTAGGGAACAAGAGACCCAGTACTTC	CASSLSREQETQYF
-	14	TRBV19	TRBJ2-1	few	TGTGCCAGTAGGTCCAGCGGACCTTACAATGAGCAGTTCTTC	CASRSSGPYNEQFF
-	14	TRBV7-6	TRBJ1-1	-	TGTGCCAGCAGCTTGCAGGGTTGGGGCACTGAAGCTTTCTTT	CASSLQGWGTEAFF
-	15	TRBV6-1	TRBJ2-6	-	TGTGCCAGCAGTGAAGGAGGGGCTGGGGCCAACGTCCTGACTTTC	CASSEGGAGANVLTF
-	14	TRBV6-2/TRBV6-3	TRBJ2-5	many	TGTGCCAGCATGGGGGCTAGCGTTCAAGAGACCCAGTACTTC	CASMGASVQETQYF
TRBD1	14	TRBV7-2	TRBJ1-6	many	TGTGCCAGCAGCCCGGACAGGGCGAATTCACCCCTCCACTTT	CASSPDRANSPLHF
TRBD1	15	TRBV7-2	TRBJ1-5	few	TGTGCCAGCAGCCAGTATTCTGGACAGGGCGAGCCCCAGCATTTT	CASSQYSGQGEPQHF
-	13	TRBV7-6	TRBJ1-4	once	TGTGCCAGCAGCCTTACGACGGGACGGCCACTGTTTTTT	CASSLTTGRPLFF
TRBD1	18	TRBV12-5	TRBJ2-7	few	TGTGCTAGTGGTTTGGTACAGGTGGAGAGGGGGCAACCCTACGAGCAGTACTTC	CASGLVQVERGQPYEQYF
-	13	TRBV23-1	TRBJ1-5	few	TGCGCCAGCAGTCAATCACTGCGCCCCCCCCAGCATTTT	CASSQSLRPPQHF
TRBD1	16	TRBV2	TRBJ2-4	few	TGTGCCAGCAGTCGAGACAGGGCTGGGGCCAAAAACATTCAGTACTTC	CASSRDRAGAKNIQYF
-	13	TRBV29-1	TRBJ2-3	-	TGCAGCGTTCGCTTCAAGCTCACAGATACGCAGTATTTT	CSVRFKLTDTQYF
TRBD2	16	TRBV28	TRBJ2-1	many	TGTGCCAGCAGTGTCCTACTAGCGGGAGGACGGAATGAGCAGTTCTTC	CASSVLLAGGRNEQFF